Each of the 10 T cell receptor beta chains below was sequenced from the same sample in a study of CD8+ T cells in alopecia areata. Treatment denoted: oral pan-JAK inhibitor, 5-10 mg twice daily. Once RNA had been extracted, it was reverse transcribed into cDNA to act as the sequencing template. Profiling relied on immunoSEQ multiplex PCR, and the TCRdb table lists in-frame clones only, not all of them. The sample includes about 160,000 clones, approximately 65% seen only once; the top ten take approximately 0.91%. Sequencing used CD4+ T cells sorted from blood, obtained at week 4, from a patient treated with tofacitinib. All receptors come from a human donor with alopecia areata.

The chain links TRBV25-1 to TRBJ2-7, with a weak D call TRBD1 (6 bases). V lost 4 bases and J lost 4, with 8 bases in between. This CDR3 has 12 residues. Germline-derived CDR1 and CDR2 are MGHDK and SYGVNS. CDR3 amino acids: CASSGDTYEQYF. CDR3 coding DNA: TGTGCCAGCAGTGGGGACACATACGAGCAGTACTTC.

The V gene is TRBV19, the J gene TRBJ1-2; 11 bases match TRBD1. The CDR3 runs 15 residues. From germline, CDR1 is LNHDA and CDR2 SQIVND (reference sequence). V lost 7 bases and J lost 4; bases outside the gene matches: 8. CDR3 nucleotides: TGTGCCAGTACCCTCGGACAGGGGGCGAGCTATGGCTACACCTTC. Its translation: CASTLGQGASYGYTF.

This chain links TRBV15 with TRBJ2-6; perhaps TRBD2 as D (6 bases). The CDR3 covers 15 residues. V gave up 5 bases and J gave up 2 bases, with 10 bases separating them. Germline V gene data show CDR1 as LNHNV and CDR2 as YYDKDF (reference sequence). CDR3 loop: CATSGAGTGANVLTF. The CDR3 DNA reads TGTGCCACCAGCGGGGCGGGGACTGGGGCCAACGTCCTGACTTTC.

The chain recombines TRBV15 with TRBJ2-5, with 9 positions matching TRBD2. After removal of 3 bases from V and 5 bases from J, the junction contained 4 bases not matched to a gene. Germline values: CDR1 LNHNV, CDR2 YYDKDF (reference sequence). This CDR3 is built from 14 residues. CDR3 protein: CATSSPSGVETQYF. The CDR3 region has the DNA TGTGCCACCAGCAGTCCTAGCGGGGTGGAGACCCAGTACTTC.

This clone was counted once. The chain carries TRBV5-6 and TRBJ1-2; no firm D call. V lost 4 bases and J lost 6, with 10 bases in between. Germline-derived CDR1 and CDR2 are SGHDT and YYEEEE. This CDR3 comprises 12 residues. The CDR3 sequence is CASSPTANGYTF. The DNA of the CDR3 is TGTGCCAGCAGCCCAACAGCAAATGGCTACACCTTC.

Notes on this clone: This CDR3 is also generated by other DNA sequences in the sample. The chain couples TRBV30 to TRBJ1-2, with TRBD1 as a possible D gene (5 bases). Between the trimmed V and J ends, which lost 3 bases and 4 bases, there was a span of 9 bases. Germline V CDR1 and CDR2: GTSNPN, SVGIG (reference sequence). The CDR3 runs 12 residues. The DNA of the CDR3 is TGTGCCTGGAGCGGGGGGGGCTATGGCTACACCTTC. Protein sequence: CAWSGGGYGYTF.

The rearrangement joins TRBV11-2 to TRBJ2-5; D gene unclear. Germline V CDR1 and CDR2: SGHAT, FQNNGV. V lost 5 bases and J lost 5, with 12 bases in between. This CDR3 is 13 amino acids long. Here the CDR3 DNA reads TGTGCCAGCAGCCCGTCCGTGTTGGAGACCCAGTACTTC. As protein: CASSPSVLETQYF.

The chain carries TRBV29-1 and TRBJ2-7; D is unresolved. CDR3 size: 13 residues. Germline values: CDR1 SQVTM, CDR2 ANQGSEA. Trimming took off 4 bases at V and 0 bases at J, with 10 bases between the two ends. The CDR3 loop is CSVAWPDSYEQYF. CDR3 nucleotides: TGCAGCGTTGCATGGCCGGACTCCTACGAGCAGTACTTC.

This chain uses TRBV29-1 with TRBJ1-5; TRBD1 matches at 9 bases. CDR1 and CDR2 (germline): SQVTM, ANQGSEA. V was pared by 6 bases and J by 5 bases, with 8 bases of the junction left unmatched. This CDR3 has 14 residues. CDR3 coding DNA: TGCAGCGTAGTAGACAGGGGGTACGATCAGCCCCAGCATTTT. This codes for CSVVDRGYDQPQHF.

This clone was observed at least ten times. This rearrangement joins TRBV27 to TRBJ1-5, with 7 nucleotides matching TRBD1. V was clipped by 4 bases and J by 6 bases; unmatched bases: 3. There are 13 residues in the CDR3. Germline CDR1 and CDR2: MNHEY and SMNVEV (reference sequence). This chain's CDR3 is CASSYTGVQPQHF. DNA of the CDR3: TGTGCCAGCAGTTACACAGGGGTTCAGCCCCAGCATTTT.